The rows below give T cell receptor beta chains drawn from one sample of a study of blood T cells in healthy people across ages. TCRdb reprocessed the 5' RACE reads with MiXCR, giving one entry per CDR3 protein. The profile shows roughly 1,800,000 distinct CDR3 sequences, just under 50% of them singletons. Sequenced sample: blood. Receptor source: a woman aged 35 to 49 in good health. CDR3s leave out the opening cysteine and the closing phenylalanine or tryptophan. The D gene is left open where the match is weak.

TRBV15	NA	TRBJ2-5	ATSRVRDADETQY
TRBV7-6	NA	TRBJ1-4	ASSLFGGANEKLF
TRBV9	TRBD2	TRBJ2-5	ASGTTSGVQETQY
TRBV5-1	NA	TRBJ1-2	ASSLARTGSGYT
TRBV20-1	NA	TRBJ2-3	SAAPSQLAQY
TRBV11-3	NA	TRBJ1-2	ASSPYNTHRGRSYT
TRBV12-3/TRBV12-4	TRBD1	TRBJ1-6	ASSTQGASYNSPLH
TRBV6-5	NA	NA	ASRGRIYNEQY
TRBV6-6	TRBD2	TRBJ2-1	ASSANSGGSLNEQF
TRBV3-1	TRBD2	TRBJ2-1	ASREGTSGGASYNEQF
TRBV15	NA	TRBJ2-5	ATRQDRQPQETQY